These 17 T cell receptor beta chains originate from one sample sequenced in a study of T cell responses to AZD1222 COVID-19 vaccine. Clones were read by immunoSEQ multiplex PCR, and TCRdb kept only the in-frame ones, dropping some. The table shows about 130,000 clones, with 88% occurring only once. Sequencing was performed on peripheral blood, taken on day 0 of AZD1222 vaccination. Every receptor here comes from an adult in good health.

The V gene is TRBV2, the J gene TRBJ2-5; a possible D gene is TRBD2 (5 bases). CDR1 is SNHLY and CDR2 is FYNNEI in the germline V gene. Trimming cost V 4 bases and J 4 bases, with 19 bases left between them. There are 16 residues in the CDR3. The CDR3 coding sequence is TGTGCCAGCAGTGGGAGCCTCGGGGATTCACGAGAGACCCAGTACTTC. This gives the protein CASSGSLGDSRETQYF.

The CDR3 coding sequence is TGTGCCTGGAGTGTACGCACAGGGATTCAGCCCCAGCATTTT. Amino acids: CAWSVRTGIQPQHF. The chain recombines TRBV30 with TRBJ1-5; TRBD1 might be the D (6 bases). V was shortened by 0 bases and J by 6 bases, with 12 bases between the two germline ends. The CDR3 runs 14 residues. Germline V CDR1 and CDR2: GTSNPN, SVGIG (reference sequence).

V is TRBV7-2 and J is TRBJ1-3, with D possibly being TRBD1 (5 bases). CDR3 length: 15 amino acids. Germline V lookup: CDR1 SGHTA, CDR2 FQGNSA. V lost 7 bases, J lost 3 bases, and 16 bases lay in between. The CDR3 sequence is CASTLGGVGGNTIYF. The CDR3 DNA reads TGTGCCAGCACCCTTGGGGGTGTAGGTGGAAACACCATATATTTT.

The CDR3 region is CATSTGDAEAFF. As DNA, the CDR3 is TGTGCCACTTCGACAGGGGACGCTGAAGCTTTCTTT. The rearrangement uses TRBV27 and TRBJ1-1, with TRBD1 matching over 8 bases. The V segment lost 10 bases and the J segment 6 bases; nucleotides outside the gene matches: 7. Germline CDR1 MNHEY, CDR2 SMNVEV (reference sequence). This CDR3 is 12 amino acids long.

J is TRBJ2-1 and V is TRBV3-1 (or the pseudogene TRBV3-2), with 7 bases that match TRBD1. V lost 6 bases, J lost 10 bases, and 15 bases stayed unmatched. Germline lookup yields CDR1 LGHDT and CDR2 YNNKEL (reference sequence). The CDR3 spans 15 residues. CDR3: CASSSKGALNREQFF. The CDR3 nucleotides are TGTGCCAGCAGTTCCAAGGGGGCGCTTAACCGGGAGCAGTTCTTC.

This chain uses TRBV5-6 with TRBJ1-5; D not certain. V lost 1 base and J lost 2, with 13 bases in between. Germline CDR1 reads SGHDT; CDR2 reads YYEEEE. This CDR3 contains 16 residues. CDR3 sequence (DNA): TGTGCCAGCAGCTTGAGTGGGGATTCGGGCAATCAGCCCCAGCATTTT. Translating it yields CASSLSGDSGNQPQHF. The whole variable domain, remainder taken from reference TRBV5-6 and TRBJ1-5, is DAGVTQSPTHLIKTRGQQVTLRCSPKSGHDTVSWYQQALGQGPQFIFQYYEEEERQRGNFPDRFSGHQFPNYSSELNVNALLLGDSALYLCASSLSGDSGNQPQHFGDGTRLSIL.

The chain has TRBV23-1 and TRBJ2-5; 16 bases align to TRBD2. Being an ORF, TRBV23-1 has a function that is uncertain. Trimming cost V 0 bases and J 5 bases; bases outside gene matches: 3. The CDR3 sequence is 17 residues long. The CDR3 nucleotides read TGCGCCAGCAGTCAATCTGGGACTAGCGGGAGGGTCGAGACCCAGTACTTC. Amino acids: CASSQSGTSGRVETQYF.

This rearrangement joins TRBV5-6 to TRBJ1-2, with no clear D. This CDR3 contains 11 residues. Deletions cut 0 bases from V and 8 bases from J, with 5 bases between. Germline V gene lookup returns CDR1 SGHDT and CDR2 YYEEEE. CDR3 bases: TGTGCCAGCAGCTTGGGCGAGGGCTACACCTTC. This translates into CASSLGEGYTF.

The rearrangement joins TRBV10-2 to TRBJ1-3, with D possibly matching TRBD1 (5 bases). The germline CDR1 and CDR2 sequences are WSHSY and SAAADI. This CDR3 contains 14 residues. V lost 4 bases and J lost 0, with 7 bases in between. In nucleotides, the CDR3 is TGCGCCAGCAGTGGGGGCCCCTCTGGAAACACCATATATTTT. Amino acid sequence: CASSGGPSGNTIYF.

J is TRBJ2-1 and V is TRBV4-2; 11 nucleotides align to TRBD2. The V segment lost 0 bases and the J segment 4 bases; nucleotides outside the gene matches: 2. Germline V gene lookup returns CDR1 LGHNA and CDR2 YNFKEQ. This CDR3 has 16 residues. Written as DNA, the CDR3 is TGTGCCAGCAGCCAAGATACTAGCGGGGGATACAATGAGCAGTTCTTC. Its protein product is CASSQDTSGGYNEQFF.

The gene calls are TRBV5-4 and TRBJ1-4; 8 bases fit TRBD1. Looked up from germline, CDR1 is SGHNT and CDR2 is YYREEE (reference sequence). V was clipped by 4 bases and J by 3 bases; unmatched bases: 2. This CDR3 is 14 amino acids long. CDR3 loop: CASSPTGANEKLFF. CDR3 bases: TGTGCCAGCAGCCCGACAGGGGCTAATGAAAAACTGTTTTTT.

The chain joins TRBV7-2 to TRBJ1-5; possibly TRBD1 for D (5 bases). V lost 1 base to trimming and J lost 7 bases, with 14 bases between them. This CDR3 contains 15 residues. Germline V gene sequence: CDR1 SGHTA, CDR2 FQGNSA. The CDR3 DNA follows: TGTGCCAGCAGCTTAGGAGCGGGGACGGGGCAGCCCCAGCATTTT. This codes for CASSLGAGTGQPQHF.

This chain connects TRBV4-1 to TRBJ2-3, with TRBD2 matching over 14 bases. The ends lost 2 bases at V and 5 bases at J; junction bases unmatched: 6. The CDR3 length is 17 residues. Germline V gene sequence: CDR1 MGHRA, CDR2 YSYEKL. The CDR3 sequence: CASSQTGTSGGGDTQYF. The CDR3 nucleotides read TGCGCCAGCAGCCAAACAGGGACTAGCGGGGGAGGAGATACGCAGTATTTT.

This clone turned up a few times. This chain's CDR3 is CASSQEHSNQPQHF. The CDR3 DNA reads as TGTGCCAGCAGCCAGGAGCATAGCAATCAGCCCCAGCATTTT. V gene TRBV2 combines with J gene TRBJ1-5; the D is unclear. This CDR3 is 14 amino acids long. Trimming removed 6 bases from V and 0 bases from J, with 9 bases in between. Looked up from germline, CDR1 is SNHLY and CDR2 is FYNNEI.

The V call is TRBV10-3, the J call TRBJ1-4; no definite D call. There are 15 residues in the CDR3. Trimming shortened V by 0 bases and J by 2 bases, and 7 bases separated the two germline ends. From germline, CDR1 is ENHRY and CDR2 SYGVKD. This CDR3 is CAISESGMTNEKLFF. In DNA, the CDR3 is TGTGCCATCAGTGAGTCGGGGATGACTAATGAAAAACTGTTTTTT.

J is TRBJ2-2 and V is TRBV27; a possible D gene is TRBD1 (6 bases). Trimming pared 4 bases from V and 8 bases from J, leaving 11 bases between. Per germline, CDR1 MNHEY and CDR2 SMNVEV (reference sequence). The CDR3 has 13 residues. The CDR3 sequence: CASSSITGGELFF. CDR3 DNA sequence: TGTGCCAGCAGTTCGATAACAGGGGGGGAGCTGTTTTTT.

V usage is TRBV6-6 and J usage is TRBJ1-1; a possible D gene is TRBD1 (6 bases). V was trimmed by 2 bases and J by 3 bases, leaving 10 bases between them. From germline, CDR1 is MNHNY and CDR2 SVGAGI (reference sequence). The CDR3 runs to 14 residues. The CDR3 protein is CASSYTGKDTEAFF. For the CDR3, the DNA is TGTGCCAGCAGTTACACAGGGAAGGACACTGAAGCTTTCTTT.